This note documents a single TCR beta chain sequence. Its antigen is unidentified. Compared with germline, one end of the junction differs, possibly owing to a read error. CDR1 is MNHNS and CDR2 is SASEGT in the germline V gene. The CDR3 is made up of 19 amino acids. This entry belongs to a study of tumor-infiltrating lymphocytes in primary liver carcinoma. cDNA specific to TCR beta was made from approximately 500 ng of total RNA, with a constant-region primer employed for priming. Construction of TCR beta libraries relied on three successive nested multiplex PCR rounds employing slightly modified ARM-PCR. The two initial PCR rounds, 9 to 11 cycles each, used TRBV1-TRBV30 forward and C-beta reverse primers. TCRdb recomputed calls from the multiplex PCR reads with MiXCR, one row per CDR3 protein. This table holds around 47,000 distinct CDR3 sequences, approximately 73% found once. General study points: Found in all five tumor regions were only about 8-24% of top clones.

Between about 19 and 34 mg of unsorted bulk tissue served as the source from which RNA and DNA were co-extracted. This TCR derives from a man aged 35 to 55 with primary liver carcinoma and hepatitis B virus infection. The sequenced material came from liver tumor tissue from sampling region 2. Sample subset: tumor region T2, inferior pole. The rearrangement joins TRBV6-1 to TRBJ2-6, with D perhaps TRBD1 (6 bases). The CDR3 coding sequence is TGTACCAGCAGGGCCTTTCAGGGCAGGGGCCGCTCTGGGGCAAACGTCCTGACCTTC. This encodes CTSRAFQGRGRSGANVLTF.